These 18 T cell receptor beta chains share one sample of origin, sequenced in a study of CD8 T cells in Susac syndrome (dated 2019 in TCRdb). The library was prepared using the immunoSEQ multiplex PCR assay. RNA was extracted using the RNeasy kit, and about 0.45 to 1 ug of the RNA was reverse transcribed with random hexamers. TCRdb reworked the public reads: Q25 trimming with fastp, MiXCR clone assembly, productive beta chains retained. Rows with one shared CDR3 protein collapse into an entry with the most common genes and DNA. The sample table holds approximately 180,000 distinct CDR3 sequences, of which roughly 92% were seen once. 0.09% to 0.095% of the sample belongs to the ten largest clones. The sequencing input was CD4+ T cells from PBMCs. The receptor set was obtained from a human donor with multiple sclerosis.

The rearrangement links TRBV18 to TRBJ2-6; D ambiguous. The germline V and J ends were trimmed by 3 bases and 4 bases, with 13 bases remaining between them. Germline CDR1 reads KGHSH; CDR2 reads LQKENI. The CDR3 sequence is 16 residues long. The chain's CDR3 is CASSPSNGGGANVLTF. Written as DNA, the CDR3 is TGTGCCAGCTCACCGTCGAACGGTGGCGGGGCCAACGTCCTGACTTTC.

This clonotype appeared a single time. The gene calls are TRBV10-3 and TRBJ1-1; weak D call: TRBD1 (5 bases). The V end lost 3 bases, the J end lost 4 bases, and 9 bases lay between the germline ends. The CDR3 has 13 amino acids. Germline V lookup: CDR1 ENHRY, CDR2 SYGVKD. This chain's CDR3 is CAISDRVSTEAFF. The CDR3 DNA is TGTGCCATCAGTGACAGGGTTAGCACTGAAGCTTTCTTT.

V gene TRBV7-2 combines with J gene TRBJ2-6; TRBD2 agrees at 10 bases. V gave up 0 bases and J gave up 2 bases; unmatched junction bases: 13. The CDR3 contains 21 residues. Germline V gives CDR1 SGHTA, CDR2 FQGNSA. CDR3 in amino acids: CASSLALRWLAGVTGANVLTF. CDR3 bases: TGTGCCAGCAGCTTAGCGCTTCGTTGGCTAGCGGGAGTTACTGGGGCCAACGTCCTGACTTTC.

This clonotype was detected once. The CDR3 DNA reads as TGTGCCAGCAGCCACCGGAGGACAGGGGGGACTGAAGCTTTCTTT. Its protein product is CASSHRRTGGTEAFF. The J gene is TRBJ1-1, the V gene TRBV6-5; 10 bases are shared with TRBD1. The trim removed 6 bases at V and 5 bases at J, leaving 9 bases unmatched. The germline V gene has CDR1 MNHEY and CDR2 SVGAGI. This CDR3 spans 15 amino acids.

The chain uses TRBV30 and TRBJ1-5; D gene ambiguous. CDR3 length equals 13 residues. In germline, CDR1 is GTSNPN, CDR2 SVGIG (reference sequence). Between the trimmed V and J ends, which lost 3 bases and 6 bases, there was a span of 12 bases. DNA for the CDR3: TGTGCCTGGAGCCGGGATCACGGTCAGCCCCAGCATTTT. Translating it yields CAWSRDHGQPQHF.

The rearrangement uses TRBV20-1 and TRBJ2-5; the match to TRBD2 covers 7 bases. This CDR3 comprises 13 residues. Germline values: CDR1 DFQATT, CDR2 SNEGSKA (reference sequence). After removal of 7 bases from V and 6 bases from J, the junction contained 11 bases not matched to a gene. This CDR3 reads CSVGGREKKTQYF. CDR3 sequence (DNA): TGCAGTGTAGGTGGGCGGGAGAAGAAGACCCAGTACTTC.

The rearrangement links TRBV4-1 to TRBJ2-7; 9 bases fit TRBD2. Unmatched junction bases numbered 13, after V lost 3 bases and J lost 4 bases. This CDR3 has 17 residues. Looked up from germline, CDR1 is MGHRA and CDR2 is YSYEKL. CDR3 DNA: TGCGCCAGCAGCCAGGAACCTTTAGCGGGAGTGTTGTACGAGCAGTACTTC. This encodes CASSQEPLAGVLYEQYF.

The CDR3 reads CASSPGLAGAWGETQYF. CDR3 nucleotides: TGCGCCAGCAGCCCAGGACTAGCGGGAGCTTGGGGAGAGACCCAGTACTTC. This chain uses TRBV5-1 with TRBJ2-5; TRBD2 aligns across 13 bases. This CDR3 region has 17 residues. The germline V gene encodes CDR1 SGHRS and CDR2 YFSETQ. V lost 4 bases to trimming and J lost 4 bases; unmatched junction nucleotides: 10.

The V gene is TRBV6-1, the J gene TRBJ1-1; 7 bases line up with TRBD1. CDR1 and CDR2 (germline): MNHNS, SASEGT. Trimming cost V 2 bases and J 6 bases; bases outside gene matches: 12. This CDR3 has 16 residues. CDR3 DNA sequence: TGTGCCAGCAGTGAACCTGAGGGCAGGGGGTTCCCTGAAGCTTTCTTT. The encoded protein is CASSEPEGRGFPEAFF.

The CDR3 sequence is CSARDATIQETQYF. CDR3 in DNA: TGCAGTGCTAGAGATGCGACCATCCAAGAGACCCAGTACTTC. The rearrangement joins TRBV20-1 to TRBJ2-5; D not certain. CDR1 DFQATT and CDR2 SNEGSKA come from the germline V gene (reference sequence). The V and J ends lost 0 bases and 1 base respectively, with 9 bases between them. The CDR3 contains 14 residues.

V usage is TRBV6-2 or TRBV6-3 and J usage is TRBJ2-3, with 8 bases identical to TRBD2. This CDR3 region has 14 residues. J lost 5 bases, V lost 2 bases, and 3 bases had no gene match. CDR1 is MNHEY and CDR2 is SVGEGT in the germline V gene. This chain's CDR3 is CASSYGLAQDTQYF. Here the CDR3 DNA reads TGTGCCAGCAGTTACGGACTAGCTCAAGATACGCAGTATTTT.

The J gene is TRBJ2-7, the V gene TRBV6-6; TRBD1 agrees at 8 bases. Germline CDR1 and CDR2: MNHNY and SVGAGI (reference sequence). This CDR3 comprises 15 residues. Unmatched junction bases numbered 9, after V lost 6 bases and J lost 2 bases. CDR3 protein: CASSPSGGAPYEQYF. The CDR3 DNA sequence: TGTGCCAGCAGCCCCTCAGGGGGCGCCCCCTACGAGCAGTACTTC.

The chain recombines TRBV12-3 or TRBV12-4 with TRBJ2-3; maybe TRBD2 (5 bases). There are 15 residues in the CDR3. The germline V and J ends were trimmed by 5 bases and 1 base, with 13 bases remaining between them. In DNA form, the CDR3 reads TGTGCCAGCAGTGGCCAGAGGGCGGGCACAGATACGCAGTATTTT. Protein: CASSGQRAGTDTQYF.

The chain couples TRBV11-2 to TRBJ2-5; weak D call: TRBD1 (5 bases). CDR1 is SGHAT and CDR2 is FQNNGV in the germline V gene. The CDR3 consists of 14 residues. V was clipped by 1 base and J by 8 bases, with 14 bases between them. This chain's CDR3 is CASSLVQGKGTQYF. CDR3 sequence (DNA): TGTGCCAGCAGCTTAGTTCAGGGAAAGGGAACCCAGTACTTC.

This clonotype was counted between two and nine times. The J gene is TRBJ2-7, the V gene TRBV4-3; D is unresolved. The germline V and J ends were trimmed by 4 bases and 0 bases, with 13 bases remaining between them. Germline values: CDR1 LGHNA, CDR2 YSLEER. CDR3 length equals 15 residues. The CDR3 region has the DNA TGCGCCAGCAGCCCTGTAGTTGCCTCCTCCTACGAGCAGTACTTC. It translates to CASSPVVASSYEQYF.

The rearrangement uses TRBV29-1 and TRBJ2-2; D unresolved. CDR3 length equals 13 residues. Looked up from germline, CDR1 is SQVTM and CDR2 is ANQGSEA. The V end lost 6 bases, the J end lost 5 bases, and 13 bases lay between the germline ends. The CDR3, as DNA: TGCAGCGTCCTAACGGTACGGACCGGGGAGCTGTTTTTT. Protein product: CSVLTVRTGELFF.

DNA for the CDR3: TGTGCCAGTAGTGCCAGGCACGGGGAGCTGTTTTTT. Translation gives CASSARHGELFF. The chain joins TRBV19 to TRBJ2-2; D not certain. The CDR3 sequence is 12 residues long. From germline, CDR1 is LNHDA and CDR2 SQIVND (reference sequence). Trimming pared 5 bases from V and 7 bases from J, leaving 8 bases between. Complete variable domain (other parts from reference TRBV19 and TRBJ2-2): DGGITQSPKYLFRKEGQNVTLSCEQNLNHDAMYWYRQDPGQGLRLIYYSQIVNDFQKGDIAEGYSVSREKKESFPLTVTSAQKNPTAFYLCASSARHGELFFGEGSRLTVL.

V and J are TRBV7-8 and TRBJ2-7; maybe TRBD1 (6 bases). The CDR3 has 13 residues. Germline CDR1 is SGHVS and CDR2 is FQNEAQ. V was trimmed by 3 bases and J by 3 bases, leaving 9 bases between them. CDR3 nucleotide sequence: TGTGCCAGCAGCTTCCCAGGGGTCTACGAGCAGTACTTC. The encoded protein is CASSFPGVYEQYF.